The next 24 T cell receptor beta chains were all read from a single sample in a study of blood T cell repertoires in COVID-19. The protocol was immunoSEQ multiplex PCR, while the TCRdb copy is restricted to in-frame clones and leaves out a portion. Of about 68,000 clones listed, 80% to 90% are singletons. Input material: peripheral blood. The receptor source for this set is a man aged 25-45 years with acute or convalescent COVID-19.

This chain connects TRBV6-1 to TRBJ1-5, with no clear D. The V end lost 0 bases, the J end lost 5 bases, and 17 bases lay between the germline ends. There are 17 residues in the CDR3. CDR1 and CDR2 (germline): MNHNS, SASEGT. CDR3 coding DNA: TGTGCCAGCAGTGAAGCTAGACGAGGGCGTGGGGATCAGCCCCAGCATTTT. Its protein product is CASSEARRGRGDQPQHF.

This clone appeared a single time. V gene TRBV6-1 combines with J gene TRBJ2-7; D may be TRBD2 (6 bases). V lost 2 bases to trimming and J lost 0 bases, with 11 bases between them. Germline V gene data show CDR1 as MNHNS and CDR2 as SASEGT. The CDR3 is 15 amino acids. The CDR3 protein is CASSELRGVSYEQYF. As DNA, the CDR3 is TGTGCCAGCAGTGAATTGCGCGGGGTCTCCTACGAGCAGTACTTC.

The J gene is TRBJ2-1, the V gene TRBV9; 9 bases line up with TRBD2. Germline trimming cut 0 bases from V and 8 bases from J; bases unmatched to any gene: 3. This CDR3 is 14 amino acids long. Germline V gene data show CDR1 as SGDLS and CDR2 as YYNGEE. The CDR3 DNA is TGTGCCAGCAGCGTAGGCGGGAGGGTTCATGAGCAGTTCTTC. Protein product: CASSVGGRVHEQFF.

This rearrangement joins TRBV11-2 to TRBJ1-1, with 9 bases matching TRBD1. V gave up 5 bases and J gave up 4 bases; unmatched junction bases: 11. Germline CDR1 is SGHAT and CDR2 is FQNNGV. The CDR3 is 16 amino acids. CDR3 nucleotides: TGTGCCAGCAGCCCACTACAGGGGGCTGTATTCACTGAAGCTTTCTTT. Its protein product is CASSPLQGAVFTEAFF.

V gene TRBV19 combines with J gene TRBJ1-4; tentative D call: TRBD1 (6 bases). This CDR3 has 14 amino acids. From germline, CDR1 is LNHDA and CDR2 SQIVND (reference sequence). The V end was cut by 6 bases, the J end by 5 bases, with 13 bases between. CDR3 amino acids: CASRKTGRNEKLFF. As DNA, the CDR3 is TGTGCCAGTAGGAAAACAGGGCGGAATGAAAAACTGTTTTTT.

V gene TRBV18 combines with J gene TRBJ2-1; the match to TRBD2 covers 10 bases. The junction had 3 bases not matched to a gene; V was cut back by 1 base and J by 0 bases. The germline gives CDR1 KGHSH, CDR2 LQKENI. The CDR3 is 17 amino acids. The CDR3 loop is CASSPRGTSASYNEQFF. CDR3 in DNA: TGTGCCAGCTCACCACGTGGGACTAGCGCCTCCTACAATGAGCAGTTCTTC.

The gene calls are TRBV6-5 and TRBJ1-6, with D uncertain. Germline-derived CDR1 and CDR2 are MNHEY and SVGAGI. V was shortened by 4 bases and J by 7 bases, with 11 bases between the two germline ends. The CDR3 extends over 14 amino acids. Here the CDR3 reads CASSSKPMNSPLHF. CDR3 DNA: TGTGCCAGCAGTTCCAAGCCCATGAATTCACCCCTCCACTTT.

The V gene is TRBV25-1, the J gene TRBJ2-3; the match to TRBD2 covers 10 bases. CDR1 and CDR2 from the germline V gene are MGHDK and SYGVNS. Trimming at V came to 5 bases and at J to 2 bases, leaving 4 bases not matched to a gene. This CDR3 comprises 15 residues. CDR3 protein: CASSTLAGATDTQYF. In nucleotides, the CDR3 is TGTGCCAGCAGTACCCTAGCGGGAGCCACAGATACGCAGTATTTT.

A single count supports this clone. J is TRBJ2-1 and V is TRBV7-8, with 9 bases identical to TRBD2. The J segment lost 4 bases and the V segment lost 1 base, leaving 5 bases of the junction unmatched. The CDR3 totals 16 residues. Germline lookup yields CDR1 SGHVS and CDR2 FQNEAQ. CDR3 sequence reads: CASSLDGGRAYNEQFF. The CDR3 bases are TGTGCCAGCAGCTTAGATGGCGGGAGGGCATACAATGAGCAGTTCTTC. The complete variable domain, with remaining parts taken from reference TRBV7-8 and TRBJ2-1, reads GAGVSQSPRYKVAKRGQDVALRCDPISGHVSLFWYQQALGQGPEFLTYFQNEAQLDKSGLPSDRFFAERPEGSVSTLKIQRTQQEDSAVYLCASSLDGGRAYNEQFFGPGTRLTVL.

The chain couples TRBV7-3 to TRBJ2-3; tentatively, D is TRBD1 (6 bases). V lost 3 bases to trimming and J lost 6 bases, with 13 bases between them. This CDR3 spans 14 amino acids. Germline V lookup: CDR1 SGHTA, CDR2 FQGTGA. DNA for the CDR3: TGTGCCAGCAGCTTGACCTTTAGGGGGGATACGCAGTATTTT. Its translation is CASSLTFRGDTQYF.

The chain is built from TRBV7-6 and TRBJ1-2; TRBD1 aligns across 9 bases. From germline, CDR1 is SGHVS and CDR2 FNYEAQ. The CDR3 extends over 13 amino acids. The trim removed 5 bases at V and 3 bases at J, leaving 1 base unmatched. The CDR3 loop reads CASSRTGDYGYTF. DNA of the CDR3: TGTGCCAGCAGCCGGACAGGGGACTATGGCTACACCTTC.

The CDR3: CASSYVRDTGELFF. The CDR3 DNA is TGTGCCAGCAGTTACGTTCGGGACACCGGGGAGCTGTTTTTT. The chain uses TRBV6-5 and TRBJ2-2; D remains unclear. CDR3 length: 14 residues. Germline V gene data show CDR1 as MNHEY and CDR2 as SVGAGI. Trimming removed 2 bases at V and 3 bases at J, with 7 bases between.

This chain uses TRBV7-9 with TRBJ2-3; 14 nucleotides match TRBD2. Trimming cost V 5 bases and J 6 bases; bases outside gene matches: 10. Germline V lookup: CDR1 SEHNR, CDR2 FQNEAQ (reference sequence). The CDR3 has 17 amino acids. The CDR3 DNA sequence: TGTGCCAGCAGCACGGGACTAGCGGGAGTCAGGGCGGATACGCAGTATTTT. It encodes CASSTGLAGVRADTQYF.

The chain links TRBV30 to TRBJ2-7; TRBD2 aligns across 11 bases. CDR1 and CDR2 (germline): GTSNPN, SVGIG (reference sequence). The CDR3 loop spans 13 amino acids. The trim removed 3 bases at V and 2 bases at J, leaving 0 bases unmatched. This CDR3 is CAWRLAGAYEQYF. CDR3 in DNA: TGTGCCTGGAGACTAGCGGGGGCCTACGAGCAGTACTTC.

This sequence joins TRBV5-1 and TRBJ2-3; 7 nucleotides align to TRBD1. The CDR3 is made up of 13 amino acids. Germline values: CDR1 SGHRS, CDR2 YFSETQ. V lost 5 bases, J lost 3 bases, and 3 bases stayed unmatched. DNA of the CDR3: TGCGCCAGCAGTCAGGACAGGACAGATACGCAGTATTTT. Amino acids: CASSQDRTDTQYF.

The chain uses TRBV14 and TRBJ2-1, with 13 bases matching TRBD2. CDR1 is SGHDN, CDR2 FVKESK, per germline. CDR3 size: 17 residues. Unmatched junction bases numbered 9, after V lost 1 base and J lost 9 bases. For the CDR3, the DNA is TGTGCCAGCAGCCAAGGTTTGCGACTAGCGGGAGGAAGTGAGCAGTTCTTC. Translating gives CASSQGLRLAGGSEQFF.

This clone occurred a few times. This rearrangement joins TRBV5-5 to TRBJ1-2; the D gene is possibly TRBD1 (5 bases). The CDR3 loop spans 18 amino acids. Trimming left V 1 base short and J 5 bases short, with 24 bases between. Germline V gene lookup returns CDR1 SGHKS and CDR2 YYEKEE (reference sequence). The DNA of the CDR3 is TGTGCCAGCAGCTTGCCCCCTTCAGCAGGGAGGTTCAGTTATGGCTACACCTTC. As protein: CASSLPPSAGRFSYGYTF.

This chain links TRBV5-5 with TRBJ2-3, with 7 bases that match TRBD2. Germline V gene data show CDR1 as SGHKS and CDR2 as YYEKEE (reference sequence). CDR3 size: 15 residues. Germline trimming cut 4 bases from V and 4 bases from J; bases unmatched to any gene: 9. The CDR3 DNA reads TGTGCCAGCAGCCTACGGGCTAGCGGCGCAGATACGCAGTATTTT. The encoded protein is CASSLRASGADTQYF.

J is TRBJ2-7 and V is TRBV4-1, with D perhaps TRBD1 (5 bases). The CDR3 covers 16 residues. Trimming cost V 0 bases and J 3 bases, with 15 bases left between them. Germline loops: CDR1 MGHRA, CDR2 YSYEKL. CDR3 bases: TGCGCCAGCAGCCAAGAAACCCAGGGAACTTTCTACGAGCAGTACTTC. Translating it yields CASSQETQGTFYEQYF.

This chain connects TRBV2 to TRBJ2-1; TRBD2 might be the D (6 bases). V lost 8 bases, J lost 4 bases, and 9 bases lay in between. The CDR3 is made up of 12 amino acids. Germline CDR1 reads SNHLY; CDR2 reads FYNNEI. CDR3 sequence (DNA): TGTGCCAGCGAGGAGGGTTACAATGAGCAGTTCTTC. Translating it yields CASEEGYNEQFF.

The rearrangement joins TRBV28 to TRBJ2-1; possible D gene TRBD1, 5 bases. V lost 10 bases, J lost 4 bases, and 11 bases lay in between. CDR1 MDHEN and CDR2 SYDVKM come from the germline V gene. The CDR3 runs to 12 residues. The CDR3: CATWGRYNEQFF. CDR3 DNA sequence: TGTGCCACATGGGGCAGGTACAATGAGCAGTTCTTC.

The chain has TRBV28 and TRBJ2-7; tentatively, D is TRBD2 (5 bases). The CDR3 sequence is 15 residues long. Trimming pared 3 bases from V and 0 bases from J, leaving 12 bases between. CDR1 is MDHEN and CDR2 is SYDVKM in the germline V gene. CDR3 region: CASSFLTRRSYEQYF. CDR3 DNA sequence: TGTGCCAGCAGTTTCTTAACTAGACGCTCCTACGAGCAGTACTTC.

This rearrangement joins TRBV27 to TRBJ2-5, with 7 nucleotides matching TRBD2. V shed 5 bases, J shed 1 base, and the junction held 4 bases outside the gene matches. The CDR3 totals 14 residues. Per germline, CDR1 MNHEY and CDR2 SMNVEV (reference sequence). The CDR3 region is CASSRSGGQETQYF. Written as DNA, the CDR3 is TGTGCCAGCAGTCGCTCGGGGGGCCAAGAGACCCAGTACTTC.

The rearrangement uses TRBV21-1 and TRBJ2-3; TRBD2 reflects the table's D call only, with no check against the DNA. TRBV21-1 counts as a pseudogene. The CDR3 runs 15 residues. The CDR3 coding sequence is TGTGCCAGCAGCAAAGCGCCGGGGTGGTCAGATACGCAGTATTTT. This sequence encodes CASSKAPGWSDTQYF.